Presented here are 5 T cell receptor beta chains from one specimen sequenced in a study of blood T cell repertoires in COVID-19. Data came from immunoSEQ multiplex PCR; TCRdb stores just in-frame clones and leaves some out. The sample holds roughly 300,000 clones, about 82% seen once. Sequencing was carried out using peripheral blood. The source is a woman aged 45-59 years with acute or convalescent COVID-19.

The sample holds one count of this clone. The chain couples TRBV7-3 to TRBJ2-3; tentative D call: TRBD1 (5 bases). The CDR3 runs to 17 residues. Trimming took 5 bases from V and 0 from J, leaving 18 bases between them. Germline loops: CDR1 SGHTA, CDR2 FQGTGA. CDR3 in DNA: TGTGCCAGCAGCCCAGAGCTCAGGGCCTCTAGCACAGATACGCAGTATTTT. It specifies CASSPELRASSTDTQYF.

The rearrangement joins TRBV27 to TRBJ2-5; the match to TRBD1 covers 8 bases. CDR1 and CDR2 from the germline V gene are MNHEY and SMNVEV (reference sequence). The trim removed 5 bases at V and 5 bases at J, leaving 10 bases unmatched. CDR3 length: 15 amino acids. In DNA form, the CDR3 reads TGTGCCAGCAGTGTCCGGGACAGGTACTGGGAGACCCAGTACTTC. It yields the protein CASSVRDRYWETQYF.

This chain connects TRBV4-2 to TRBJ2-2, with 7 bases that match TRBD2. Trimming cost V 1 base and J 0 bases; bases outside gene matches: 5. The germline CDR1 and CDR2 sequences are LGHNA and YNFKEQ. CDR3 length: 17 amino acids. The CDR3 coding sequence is TGTGCCAGCAGCCAAGTACTGGCGGGAGCGAACACCGGGGAGCTGTTTTTT. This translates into CASSQVLAGANTGELFF.

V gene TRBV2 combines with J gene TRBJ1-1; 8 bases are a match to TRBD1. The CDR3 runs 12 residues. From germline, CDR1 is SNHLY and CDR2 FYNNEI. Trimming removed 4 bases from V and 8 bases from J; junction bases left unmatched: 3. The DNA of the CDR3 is TGTGCCAGCAGTGGGGACAGGCCCGAAGCTTTCTTT. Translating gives CASSGDRPEAFF.

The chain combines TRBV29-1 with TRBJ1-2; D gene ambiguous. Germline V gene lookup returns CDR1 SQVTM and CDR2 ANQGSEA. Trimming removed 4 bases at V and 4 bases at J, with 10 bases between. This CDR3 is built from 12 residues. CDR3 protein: CSVARTRYGYTF. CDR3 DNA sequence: TGCAGCGTTGCCCGGACTCGCTATGGCTACACCTTC.